These T cell receptor beta chains were read from a single sample in a study of blood T cells in healthy people across ages. TCRdb processed the 5' RACE reads anew with MiXCR; each CDR3 protein has one entry. This sample carries about 570,000 distinct CDR3 sequences, 25% to 30% of them seen once, and the ten largest clones take less than 20%. Sequencing was carried out using blood. The origin of the receptors is a woman aged 70-85 years in good health. Both conserved end residues are part of each CDR3. D genes are given only for firm matches. Size values are once, few and many counts, or a class for expanded clones, and some rows have none.

v_gene: TRBV20-1
d_gene: .
j_gene: TRBJ1-2
abundance: few
CDR3aa: CSARTDSEYGYTF
CDR3nt: TGCAGTGCTCGAACGGACAGTGAGTATGGCTACACCTTC

v_gene: TRBV14
d_gene: .
j_gene: TRBJ2-3
abundance: .
CDR3aa: CASSPLTAPADTQYF
CDR3nt: TGTGCCAGCAGCCCACTGACAGCCCCCGCAGATACGCAGTATTTT

v_gene: TRBV11-1
d_gene: .
j_gene: TRBJ2-7
abundance: few
CDR3aa: CASSLMRERNEQYF
CDR3nt: TGTGCCAGCAGCTTAATGAGGGAGCGCAACGAGCAGTACTTC

v_gene: TRBV7-7
d_gene: .
j_gene: TRBJ2-2
abundance: few
CDR3aa: CASSLMSYGELFF
CDR3nt: TGTGCCAGCAGCTTAATGTCCTACGGGGAGCTGTTTTTT

v_gene: TRBV7-2
d_gene: .
j_gene: TRBJ1-1
abundance: .
CDR3aa: CASSLMRTNTEAFF
CDR3nt: TGTGCCAGCAGCTTAATGAGGACGAACACTGAAGCTTTCTTT

v_gene: TRBV19
d_gene: .
j_gene: TRBJ1-2
abundance: .
CDR3aa: CASSIRISGYGYTF
CDR3nt: TGTGCCAGTAGTATACGGATTTCGGGGTATGGCTACACCTTC

v_gene: TRBV7-2
d_gene: .
j_gene: TRBJ1-1
abundance: .
CDR3aa: CASSFRGILNTEAFF
CDR3nt: TGTGCCAGCAGCTTTCGGGGGATCCTGAACACTGAAGCTTTCTTT

v_gene: TRBV7-2
d_gene: .
j_gene: TRBJ2-2
abundance: few
CDR3aa: CPSSSKTGRVAGELFF
CDR3nt: TGTCCCAGCAGCTCGAAGACAGGGAGGGTAGCCGGGGAGCTGTTTTTT

v_gene: TRBV6-2/TRBV6-3
d_gene: TRBD2
j_gene: TRBJ2-3
abundance: .
CDR3aa: CASSLGLAVSRTQYF
CDR3nt: TGTGCCAGCAGCCTCGGACTAGCGGTCTCTCGTACGCAGTATTTT

v_gene: TRBV6-6
d_gene: .
j_gene: TRBJ2-1
abundance: few
CDR3aa: CASSPNIVTEQFF
CDR3nt: TGTGCCAGCAGTCCTAACATAGTGACTGAGCAGTTCTTC

v_gene: TRBV7-3
d_gene: .
j_gene: TRBJ1-2
abundance: few
CDR3aa: CASSFDGGLDGYTF
CDR3nt: TGTGCCAGCAGCTTCGATGGGGGTTTGGACGGCTACACCTTC

v_gene: TRBV11-3
d_gene: TRBD1
j_gene: TRBJ1-1
abundance: .
CDR3aa: CASRSGQGENTEAFF
CDR3nt: TGCGCCAGCAGATCCGGACAGGGGGAGAACACTGAAGCTTTCTTT

v_gene: TRBV6-2/TRBV6-3
d_gene: TRBD1
j_gene: TRBJ1-2
abundance: few
CDR3aa: CASSDRVHGYTF
CDR3nt: TGTGCCAGCAGCGACAGGGTCCATGGCTACACCTTC

v_gene: TRBV20-1
d_gene: TRBD1
j_gene: TRBJ1-1
abundance: few
CDR3aa: CSARSGQGTEAFF
CDR3nt: TGCAGTGCTAGATCGGGACAGGGGACTGAAGCTTTCTTT

v_gene: TRBV5-5
d_gene: TRBD2
j_gene: TRBJ2-1
abundance: few
CDR3aa: CASRWTSGPYNEQFF
CDR3nt: TGTGCCAGCAGATGGACTAGCGGACCCTACAATGAGCAGTTCTTC

v_gene: TRBV29-1
d_gene: .
j_gene: TRBJ1-1
abundance: many
CDR3aa: CSVDRGAEAFF
CDR3nt: TGCAGCGTTGATAGGGGCGCTGAAGCTTTCTTT

v_gene: TRBV6-5
d_gene: .
j_gene: TRBJ1-2
abundance: .
CDR3aa: CASSYGGTSGSTF
CDR3nt: TGTGCCAGCAGTTACGGCGGGACATCCGGCTCCACCTTC

v_gene: TRBV7-2
d_gene: TRBD1
j_gene: TRBJ1-4
abundance: few
CDR3aa: CASSSIGQGGEKLFF
CDR3nt: TGTGCCAGCAGCTCTATAGGACAGGGTGGAGAAAAACTGTTTTTT

v_gene: TRBV27
d_gene: TRBD1
j_gene: TRBJ2-3
abundance: few
CDR3aa: CASSLPTGDTQYF
CDR3nt: TGTGCCAGCAGTTTGCCGACAGGGGATACGCAGTATTTT

v_gene: TRBV29-1
d_gene: .
j_gene: TRBJ2-5
abundance: .
CDR3aa: CGVGDTNSGTQYF
CDR3nt: TGCGGCGTTGGAGATACCAATAGTGGGACCCAGTACTTC

v_gene: TRBV6-4
d_gene: TRBD1
j_gene: TRBJ2-1
abundance: .
CDR3aa: CASRQDRASYNEQFF
CDR3nt: TGTGCCAGCAGACAGGACAGGGCGTCCTACAATGAGCAGTTCTTC

v_gene: TRBV6-5
d_gene: .
j_gene: TRBJ2-3
abundance: many
CDR3aa: CASTARVSDTQYF
CDR3nt: TGTGCCAGCACCGCTCGGGTCTCCGATACGCAGTATTTT

v_gene: TRBV4-2
d_gene: TRBD1
j_gene: TRBJ1-2
abundance: few
CDR3aa: CASSHGQGASYGYTF
CDR3nt: TGTGCCAGCAGCCACGGACAGGGGGCGAGTTATGGCTACACCTTC

v_gene: TRBV6-5
d_gene: TRBD1
j_gene: TRBJ2-4
abundance: .
CDR3aa: CASSYGQDLGIQYF
CDR3nt: TGTGCCAGCAGCTACGGACAGGATCTCGGCATTCAGTACTTC

v_gene: TRBV7-8
d_gene: TRBD1
j_gene: TRBJ1-1
abundance: few
CDR3aa: CASSCTGEKSEAFF
CDR3nt: TGTGCCAGCAGCTGTACAGGGGAAAAATCTGAAGCTTTCTTT

v_gene: TRBV20-1
d_gene: .
j_gene: TRBJ2-1
abundance: few
CDR3aa: CSARGRLGYNEQFF
CDR3nt: TGCAGTGCTAGAGGCCGATTAGGGTACAATGAGCAGTTCTTC

v_gene: TRBV4-3
d_gene: .
j_gene: TRBJ2-7
abundance: .
CDR3aa: CASSQELTLIYEQYF
CDR3nt: TGCGCCAGCAGCCAAGAACTAACGCTGATCTACGAGCAGTACTTC

v_gene: TRBV5-1
d_gene: .
j_gene: TRBJ2-2
abundance: many
CDR3aa: CASSLQGNTGELFF
CDR3nt: TGTGCCAGCAGCTTACAGGGGAACACCGGGGAGCTGTTTTTT